The rows below give T cell receptor beta chains drawn from one sample of a study of cytomegalovirus exposure and HLA in healthy donors. This table comes from immunoSEQ multiplex PCR, and its TCRdb copy is limited to in-frame clones, with some not included. The sample yields over 200,000 clones, approximately 78% seen once. Sequencing used PBMCs. These receptor sequences come from a male donor in good health and CMV-seronegative. The CDR3 runs from the conserved cysteine through the conserved F or W. Each record gives: V gene, D gene, J gene, CDR3 protein, CDR3 DNA. D genes are given only for firm matches.

TRBV28	NA	TRBJ2-3	CASSRSSSTDTQYF	TGTGCCAGCAGCCGAAGCTCTAGCACAGATACGCAGTATTTT
TRBV5-6	NA	TRBJ2-7	CASQLSTYEQYF	TGTGCCAGCCAACTTTCTACCTACGAGCAGTACTTC
TRBV7-2	TRBD2	TRBJ2-7	CASSSSTGTRASYEQYF	TGTGCCAGCAGCTCCTCAACCGGGACTAGGGCCTCCTACGAGCAGTACTTC
TRBV5-1	TRBD1	TRBJ1-5	CASSATGTVNQPQHF	TGCGCCAGCAGCGCTACCGGGACAGTCAATCAGCCCCAGCATTTT
TRBV27	NA	TRBJ2-6	CASSPNSGANVLTF	TGTGCCAGCAGTCCCAACTCTGGGGCCAACGTCCTGACTTTC
TRBV6-5	TRBD1	TRBJ1-5	CASSLRPDRGNQPQHF	TGTGCCAGCAGTTTAAGACCGGACAGGGGCAATCAGCCCCAGCATTTT
TRBV28	TRBD1	TRBJ2-6	CASSLGTGSGANVLTF	TGTGCCAGCAGTTTGGGGACAGGGTCCGGGGCCAACGTCCTGACTTTC
TRBV6-1	NA	TRBJ2-7	CASGGQYEQYF	TGTGCCAGCGGGGGACAATACGAGCAGTACTTC
TRBV9	TRBD2	TRBJ2-1	CASIKTAGAPYNEQFF	TGTGCCAGCATTAAAACGGCGGGAGCCCCCTACAATGAGCAGTTCTTC
TRBV5-4	NA	TRBJ2-7	CASSYYSGSYEQYF	TGTGCCAGCAGCTACTACTCGGGCTCCTACGAGCAGTACTTC
TRBV28	TRBD1	TRBJ2-7	CASRTGQVPYEQYF	TGTGCCAGCAGAACCGGACAGGTCCCCTACGAGCAGTACTTC